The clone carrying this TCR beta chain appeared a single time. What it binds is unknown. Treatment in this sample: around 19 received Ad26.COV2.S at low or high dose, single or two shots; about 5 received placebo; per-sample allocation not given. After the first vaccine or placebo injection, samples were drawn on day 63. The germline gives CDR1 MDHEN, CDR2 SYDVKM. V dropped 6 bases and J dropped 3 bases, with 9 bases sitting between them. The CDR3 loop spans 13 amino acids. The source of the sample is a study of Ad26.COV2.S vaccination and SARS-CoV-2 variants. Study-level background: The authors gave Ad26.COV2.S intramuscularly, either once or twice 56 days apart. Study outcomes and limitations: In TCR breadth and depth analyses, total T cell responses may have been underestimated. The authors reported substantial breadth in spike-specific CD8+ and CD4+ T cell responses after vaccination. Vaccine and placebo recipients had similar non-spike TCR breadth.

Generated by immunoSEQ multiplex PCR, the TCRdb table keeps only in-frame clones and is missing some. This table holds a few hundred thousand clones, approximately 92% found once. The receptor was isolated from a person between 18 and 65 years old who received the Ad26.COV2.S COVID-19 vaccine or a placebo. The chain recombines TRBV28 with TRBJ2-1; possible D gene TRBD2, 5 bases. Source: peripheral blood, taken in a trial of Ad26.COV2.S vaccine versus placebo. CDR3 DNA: TGTGCCAGCAGGCGAGGGAGCTACAATGAGCAGTTCTTC. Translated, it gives CASRRGSYNEQFF.